One sample yielded the 19 T cell receptor beta chains listed below, sequenced in a study of graft-versus-host responses after intestinal transplantation. Method: immunoSEQ multiplex PCR; TCRdb's copy keeps in-frame clones and lacks some. The data show 100,000 to 140,000 clones, with roughly 86% seen just once and roughly 0.71% held by the top ten. For these TCRs, the target antigens are not known. Sequences were derived from unstimulated CD4+ T cells sorted from spleen or lymph node cells, sampled before transplant. These receptors all come from a human donor who was the organ donor for an intestinal transplant.

J is TRBJ1-2 and V is TRBV20-1; D gene ambiguous. The CDR3 extends over 9 amino acids. Trimming took off 7 bases at V and 7 bases at J, with 7 bases between the two ends. From germline, CDR1 is DFQATT and CDR2 SNEGSKA (reference sequence). The CDR3 DNA follows: TGCAGTGTGGGCCGTGGCTACACCTTC. It is translated as CSVGRGYTF.

The J gene is TRBJ2-3, the V gene TRBV5-4; D perhaps matches TRBD2 (6 bases). CDR1 SGHNT and CDR2 YYREEE come from the germline V gene (reference sequence). V lost 4 bases to trimming and J lost 0 bases, with 15 bases between them. The CDR3 sequence is 16 residues long. The CDR3 coding sequence is TGTGCCAGCAGCCCCCCTTCGGGGAGGAGCACAGATACGCAGTATTTT. Its translation: CASSPPSGRSTDTQYF.

The chain recombines TRBV27 with TRBJ2-4; 9 nucleotides line up with TRBD2. The CDR3 has 18 amino acids. J was trimmed by 3 bases and V by 5 bases; bases with no gene match: 14. Germline CDR1 MNHEY, CDR2 SMNVEV (reference sequence). The CDR3 DNA is TGTGCCAGCAGTAGGTCTAGCGGGATCATGCGGGGCAAAAACATTCAGTACTTC. Translation: CASSRSSGIMRGKNIQYF.

The J gene is TRBJ1-4, the V gene TRBV30; no clear D. V lost 3 bases, J lost 7 bases, and 3 bases lay in between. Germline CDR1 is GTSNPN and CDR2 is SVGIG (reference sequence). This CDR3 comprises 10 residues. CDR3 sequence (DNA): TGTGCCTGGAGCCGTGAAAAACTGTTTTTT. Its protein is CAWSREKLFF.

J is TRBJ1-5 and V is TRBV6-6, with D maybe TRBD1 (6 bases). V was cut by 6 bases and J by 5 bases, with 17 bases left in between. Germline-derived CDR1 and CDR2 are MNHNY and SVGAGI (reference sequence). CDR3 length: 15 amino acids. CDR3 protein: CASSQLQAGDQPQHF. The CDR3 bases are TGTGCCAGCAGCCAACTCCAGGCAGGGGATCAGCCCCAGCATTTT.

The chain employs TRBV7-2 and TRBJ2-7, with TRBD2 identical over 8 bases. The CDR3 runs 15 residues. CDR1 is SGHTA, CDR2 FQGNSA, per germline. J gave up 5 bases and V 2 bases, and 8 bases lay outside the gene matches. CDR3 loop: CASSLTGTRAHEQYF. CDR3 nucleotide sequence: TGTGCCAGCAGCTTAACCGGGACTAGGGCCCACGAGCAGTACTTC.

The chain couples TRBV11-3 to TRBJ2-7; 8 nucleotides align to TRBD1. The CDR3 extends over 15 amino acids. V shed 4 bases and J 0 bases; nucleotides not matched to a gene: 5. Per germline, CDR1 SGHNT and CDR2 YENEEA. CDR3 residues: CASSSDRASSYEQYF. The CDR3 coding sequence is TGTGCCAGCAGCTCGGACAGGGCGAGCTCCTACGAGCAGTACTTC.

The gene calls are TRBV10-3 and TRBJ2-5; the match to TRBD1 covers 11 bases. V shed 4 bases, J shed 4 bases, and the junction held 2 bases outside the gene matches. Germline loops: CDR1 ENHRY, CDR2 SYGVKD. This CDR3 region has 14 residues. Here the CDR3 DNA reads TGTGCCATCAGTGTGGACAGGGGGCGAGAGACCCAGTACTTC. Its protein is CAISVDRGRETQYF.

This chain uses TRBV4-1 with TRBJ1-4, with TRBD1 identical over 7 bases. Germline V CDR1 and CDR2: MGHRA, YSYEKL. V was clipped by 4 bases and J by 0 bases; unmatched bases: 5. The CDR3 runs to 16 residues. CDR3 amino acids: CASSPGQAATNEKLFF. The CDR3 DNA sequence: TGCGCCAGCAGCCCTGGACAGGCTGCAACTAATGAAAAACTGTTTTTT.

To note about this clone: The junction differs from germline at one of its ends, possibly a read error. J is TRBJ2-1 and V is TRBV28; a weak D match, TRBD2 (6 bases). The CDR3 loop spans 12 amino acids. CDR1 and CDR2 from the germline V gene are MDHEN and SYDVKM. The CDR3 DNA reads TGTGCCAGCAGTTTAGGTGCGGGATCCGGGGTCTTC. Translating it yields CASSLGAGSGVF. Full variable domain (missing parts from reference TRBV28 and TRBJ2-1): DVKVTQSSRYLVKRTGEKVFLECVQDMDHENMFWYRQDPGLGLRLIYFSYDVKMKEKGDIPEGYSVSREKKERFSLILESASTNQTSMYLCASSLGAGSGVFGPGTRLTVL.

The CDR3 coding sequence is TGTGCCAGCAGTGATTCGGCTGTACTCTCCTACGAGCAGTACTTC. Translating gives CASSDSAVLSYEQYF. The V and J genes are TRBV2 and TRBJ2-7; D gene uncertain. Trimming took 3 bases from V and 0 from J, leaving 12 bases between them. The CDR3 extends over 15 amino acids. Germline V gene sequence: CDR1 SNHLY, CDR2 FYNNEI.

The rearrangement uses TRBV5-1 and TRBJ2-3; perhaps TRBD2 as D (6 bases). The germline CDR1 and CDR2 sequences are SGHRS and YFSETQ. There are 14 residues in the CDR3. Trimming removed 4 bases at V and 6 bases at J, with 15 bases between. The CDR3 nucleotides are TGCGCCAGCAGCCTGCGGGGTGCAATCGATACGCAGTATTTT. It is translated as CASSLRGAIDTQYF.

The genes are TRBV11-2 and TRBJ1-6; 7 bases line up with TRBD1. The CDR3 is 15 residues long. V gave up 1 base and J gave up 9 bases; unmatched junction bases: 6. Germline V gene lookup returns CDR1 SGHAT and CDR2 FQNNGV. CDR3 nucleotides: TGTGCCAGCAGCTTAGGTCGACAGGGCGGTTCACCCCTCCACTTT. This gives the protein CASSLGRQGGSPLHF.

The chain joins TRBV27 to TRBJ1-6, with D possibly TRBD1 on 6 matching bases. V lost 3 bases and J lost 10, with 13 bases in between. The CDR3 covers 14 residues. CDR1 and CDR2 (germline): MNHEY, SMNVEV (reference sequence). DNA for the CDR3: TGTGCCAGCAGTTTGGTCGGGGGCAGGTCACCCCTCCACTTT. It codes for CASSLVGGRSPLHF.

The rearrangement joins TRBV5-4 to TRBJ2-5; no reliable D call. The V gene's germline CDR1 is SGHNT and CDR2 YYREEE (reference sequence). V was cut by 2 bases and J by 2 bases, with 22 bases left in between. The CDR3 is 18 residues long. CDR3 coding DNA: TGTGCCAGCAGCTTACCCGATTTTCGTGTAGGGCATCAAGAGACCCAGTACTTC. Protein: CASSLPDFRVGHQETQYF.

CDR3 sequence reads: CASSSGRGEQYF. Written as DNA, the CDR3 is TGTGCCAGCAGCTCAGGAAGGGGGGAGCAGTACTTC. The J gene is TRBJ2-7, the V gene TRBV6-6; the D gene is possibly TRBD1 (6 bases). Per the germline V gene, CDR1 is MNHNY and CDR2 is SVGAGI (reference sequence). The ends were cut back, 6 bases at V and 7 bases at J, with 13 bases in the middle. This CDR3 is 12 amino acids long.

J is TRBJ2-5 and V is TRBV5-1; D may be TRBD1 (5 bases). CDR1 and CDR2 from the germline V gene are SGHRS and YFSETQ. Trimming removed 4 bases at V and 4 bases at J, with 11 bases between. The CDR3 has 13 residues. The CDR3 DNA sequence: TGCGCCAGCAGCGGGGCAACGCGAGAGACCCAGTACTTC. Translated, it gives CASSGATRETQYF.

The gene calls are TRBV7-3 and TRBJ2-5, with TRBD2 matching 12 bases. V shed 2 bases and J 5 bases; nucleotides not matched to a gene: 3. This CDR3 contains 15 residues. Germline CDR1 and CDR2: SGHTA and FQGTGA. CDR3: CASSLVGLAGETQYF. The CDR3 DNA is TGTGCCAGCAGCTTAGTTGGACTAGCGGGGGAGACCCAGTACTTC.

The chain joins TRBV9 to TRBJ2-1; 7 nucleotides match TRBD2. CDR1 is SGDLS and CDR2 is YYNGEE in the germline V gene. V was clipped by 5 bases and J by 4 bases; unmatched bases: 3. The CDR3 consists of 13 residues. The CDR3 region has the DNA TGTGCCAGCAGTCGGACTAGTTACAATGAGCAGTTCTTC. Translating it yields CASSRTSYNEQFF. Full variable domain (outside the CDR3, taken from reference TRBV9 and TRBJ2-1): DSGVTQTPKHLITATGQRVTLRCSPRSGDLSVYWYQQSLDQGLQFLIQYYNGEERAKGNILERFSAQQFPDLHSELNLSSLELGDSALYFCASSRTSYNEQFFGPGTRLTVL.